Following are 21 T cell receptor beta chains from one sample sequenced in a study of cytomegalovirus exposure and HLA in healthy donors (dated by TCRdb to the late 2010s). The library was produced with the immunoSEQ multiplex PCR assay. For the multiplex PCR, a mixture combining 60 forward primers for TCR Vbeta segments and 13 reverse primers for TCR Jbeta segments was used. TCRdb's version of the immuneACCESS table is confined to in-frame rearrangements and falls short of the full clone set. An unresolved V gene accounts for under half of the shortfall where checked; the remainder is of unknown origin. The sample table records about 130,000 clones; around 83% of these occur just once. The ten most abundant clones make up roughly 1.2% of the sample. Specimen: PBMCs. All receptors derive from a girl aged 2 to 10 in good health and CMV-seronegative.

The genes are TRBV13 and TRBJ2-5; the match to TRBD2 covers 10 bases. V lost 1 base to trimming and J lost 4 bases; unmatched junction nucleotides: 15. The CDR3 consists of 19 residues. Germline V lookup: CDR1 PRHDT, CDR2 FYEKMQ (reference sequence). The CDR3 loop is CASSLVASGSFEGGETQYF. In DNA form, the CDR3 reads TGTGCCAGCAGCTTAGTGGCTAGCGGGAGCTTCGAGGGTGGAGAGACCCAGTACTTC. The full variable domain, completed using reference TRBV13 and TRBJ2-5, is AAGVIQSPRHLIKEKRETATLKCYPIPRHDTVYWYQQGPGQDPQFLISFYEKMQSDKGSIPDRFSAQQFSDYHSELNMSSLELGDSALYFCASSLVASGSFEGGETQYFGPGTRLLVL.

The chain links TRBV6-5 to TRBJ2-5, with TRBD2 matching over 10 bases. The DNA end is a closer match to TRBJ2-7, so the J assignment may be wrong. The CDR3 is made up of 15 amino acids. Germline lookup yields CDR1 MNHEY and CDR2 SVGAGI. CDR3 sequence reads: CASSSLAGDPYEQYF. The CDR3 DNA is TGTGCCAGCAGTAGCCTAGCGGGAGACCCCTACGAGCAGTACTTC.

This chain connects TRBV7-3 to TRBJ1-1; D remains ambiguous. The CDR3 length is 13 residues. In germline, CDR1 is SGHTA, CDR2 FQGTGA. The germline V and J ends were trimmed by 6 bases and 2 bases, with 10 bases remaining between them. The CDR3, as DNA: TGTGCCAGCAGTTCCCTTCCCAACACTGAAGCTTTCTTT. It specifies CASSSLPNTEAFF.

The chain carries TRBV4-1 and TRBJ2-5; D possibly corresponds to TRBD2 (6 bases). CDR3 length: 14 amino acids. The germline V gene has CDR1 MGHRA and CDR2 YSYEKL. Trimming took off 4 bases at V and 5 bases at J, with 14 bases between the two ends. CDR3 amino acids: CASSRGTGRETQYF. The CDR3 coding sequence is TGCGCCAGCAGCCGAGGGACTGGGCGGGAGACCCAGTACTTC.

This chain links TRBV14 with TRBJ2-1, with 8 positions matching TRBD2. Per the germline V gene, CDR1 is SGHDN and CDR2 is FVKESK. Trimming took 2 bases from V and 5 from J; bases not matched to a gene: 8. CDR3 length equals 16 residues. The CDR3 is CASSQLGTREDNEQFF. CDR3 sequence (DNA): TGTGCCAGCAGCCAATTGGGGACTAGGGAGGACAATGAGCAGTTCTTC. The full variable domain, with the rest looked up from reference TRBV14 and TRBJ2-1, is EAGVTQFPSHSVIEKGQTVTLRCDPISGHDNLYWYRRVMGKEIKFLLHFVKESKQDESGMPNNRFLAERTGGTYSTLKVQPAELEDSGVYFCASSQLGTREDNEQFFGPGTRLTVL.

The chain joins TRBV27 to TRBJ1-5, with D uncertain. The CDR3 is 14 residues long. V was trimmed by 2 bases and J by 4 bases, leaving 9 bases between them. CDR1 and CDR2 from the germline V gene are MNHEY and SMNVEV (reference sequence). CDR3 protein: CASSLQRVNQPQHF. For the CDR3, the DNA is TGTGCCAGCAGTTTACAGAGGGTGAATCAGCCCCAGCATTTT.

The rearrangement links TRBV19 to TRBJ2-3, with 8 bases that match TRBD1. The CDR3 loop spans 15 amino acids. Germline trimming cut 5 bases from V and 2 bases from J; bases unmatched to any gene: 6. CDR1 is LNHDA, CDR2 SQIVND, per germline (reference sequence). The CDR3 region has the DNA TGTGCCAGTAGTGCGGACAGGGAATACACAGATACGCAGTATTTT. Protein: CASSADREYTDTQYF.

This clone was picked up a small number of times. Given a far larger clone just one base away, this is likely a sequencing read error. The V and J genes are TRBV25-1 and TRBJ2-1, with 11 nucleotides matching TRBD2. Germline CDR1 reads MGHDK; CDR2 reads SYGVNS. The CDR3 sequence is 17 residues long. After removal of 2 bases from V and 5 bases from J, the junction contained 8 bases not matched to a gene. CDR3 DNA: TGTGCCAGCAGTGAACGCCTAGCGGGGGGCCAAGACAATGAGCAGTTCTTC. This gives the protein CASSERLAGGQDNEQFF.

In this sample, this clone turned up once. The chain joins TRBV5-4 to TRBJ2-1, with 9 bases identical to TRBD2. Looked up from germline, CDR1 is SGHNT and CDR2 is YYREEE (reference sequence). After removal of 0 bases from V and 2 bases from J, the junction contained 3 bases not matched to a gene. CDR3 size: 16 residues. The CDR3: CASSLGGGGAYNEQFF. CDR3 DNA: TGTGCCAGCAGCTTGGGGGGCGGGGGGGCCTACAATGAGCAGTTCTTC.

This clone was observed once. The rearrangement uses TRBV6-1 and TRBJ2-5; D might be TRBD1 (7 bases). Germline CDR1 is MNHNS and CDR2 is SASEGT. CDR3 length: 14 residues. V was shortened by 5 bases and J by 5 bases, with 15 bases between the two germline ends. CDR3 loop: CASSLQTGRETQYF. The CDR3 bases are TGTGCCAGCAGTCTCCAGACAGGGAGGGAGACCCAGTACTTC.

The chain couples TRBV27 to TRBJ2-5; TRBD2 matches at 8 bases. The ends lost 5 bases at V and 5 bases at J; junction bases unmatched: 7. Germline loops: CDR1 MNHEY, CDR2 SMNVEV (reference sequence). CDR3 length: 14 residues. CDR3 DNA sequence: TGTGCCAGCAGTATCGGGGGGGCCCGGGAGACCCAGTACTTC. Its protein product is CASSIGGARETQYF.

This clone has a single count. The V and J genes are TRBV11-2 and TRBJ1-4, with a possible D match to TRBD1 (6 bases). Germline assignment: CDR1 SGHAT and CDR2 FQNNGV. There are 13 residues in the CDR3. The germline V and J ends were trimmed by 8 bases and 5 bases, with 12 bases remaining between them. CDR3 sequence reads: CASARTVNEKLFF. In DNA form, the CDR3 reads TGTGCCAGCGCTAGGACAGTGAATGAAAAACTGTTTTTT.

This clone has only a few counts. The chain links TRBV4-3 to TRBJ2-7; 9 bases match TRBD1. The V segment lost 0 bases and the J segment 4 bases; nucleotides outside the gene matches: 10. The CDR3 covers 17 residues. The germline CDR1 and CDR2 sequences are LGHNA and YSLEER. The CDR3: CASSQDRSGQGLYEQYF. CDR3 nucleotide sequence: TGCGCCAGCAGCCAAGATAGAAGTGGACAGGGGCTATACGAGCAGTACTTC.

V usage is TRBV6-1 and J usage is TRBJ2-1; 9 bases fit TRBD2. Trimming cost V 3 bases and J 9 bases; bases outside gene matches: 6. Germline loops: CDR1 MNHNS, CDR2 SASEGT. The CDR3 spans 14 residues. CDR3 region: CASSDSGSGSEQFF. DNA of the CDR3: TGTGCCAGCAGTGATAGCGGGAGTGGCAGTGAGCAGTTCTTC.

The V gene is TRBV28, the J gene TRBJ1-2, with TRBD1 identical over 7 bases. J was trimmed by 2 bases and V by 7 bases; bases with no gene match: 4. There are 13 residues in the CDR3. Looked up from germline, CDR1 is MDHEN and CDR2 is SYDVKM. CDR3: CASTWTGNYGYTF. Written as DNA, the CDR3 is TGTGCCAGCACCTGGACAGGCAACTATGGCTACACCTTC.

CDR3 coding DNA: TGCGCCAGTGGCAGGGGTCACAATGAGCAGTTCTTC. Protein product: CASGRGHNEQFF. The V and J genes are TRBV23-1 and TRBJ2-1, with D maybe TRBD1 (6 bases). Being an ORF, TRBV23-1 has a function that is uncertain. CDR3 length equals 12 residues. V was shortened by 9 bases and J by 5 bases, with 11 bases between the two germline ends.

V is TRBV18 and J is TRBJ1-1; the match to TRBD1 covers 7 bases. Per the germline V gene, CDR1 is KGHSH and CDR2 is LQKENI. V trimming: 3 bases; J trimming: 3 bases; junction bases outside the gene matches: 10. The CDR3 has 16 residues. CDR3 in amino acids: CASSPQAGGIHTEAFF. CDR3 nucleotides: TGTGCCAGCTCACCCCAAGCAGGGGGAATCCACACTGAAGCTTTCTTT.

The V gene is TRBV28, the J gene TRBJ2-5, with TRBD2 matching 10 bases. V was clipped by 2 bases and J by 5 bases; unmatched bases: 5. CDR3 length: 15 residues. Germline V gene sequence: CDR1 MDHEN, CDR2 SYDVKM. The CDR3 loop reads CASSLVAGGQETQYF. In DNA, the CDR3 is TGTGCCAGCAGTTTAGTAGCGGGGGGCCAGGAGACCCAGTACTTC.

V and J are TRBV28 and TRBJ2-7; 16 positions agree with TRBD2. Germline V gene data show CDR1 as MDHEN and CDR2 as SYDVKM. Trimming took 2 bases from V and 2 from J; bases not matched to a gene: 9. The CDR3 loop spans 19 amino acids. In DNA, the CDR3 is TGTGCCAGCAGTTTACCGGGACTAGCGGGAGGGCCACCGGCCTACGAGCAGTACTTC. Translation: CASSLPGLAGGPPAYEQYF.

The chain recombines TRBV5-6 with TRBJ1-2, with D possibly matching TRBD1 (5 bases). V lost 0 bases, J lost 7 bases, and 13 bases lay in between. Germline assignment: CDR1 SGHDT and CDR2 YYEEEE. The CDR3 covers 14 residues. In nucleotides, the CDR3 is TGTGCCAGCAGCTTGGGCGACAGCACTGGTGGCTACACCTTC. Translating gives CASSLGDSTGGYTF.

The V and J genes are TRBV10-1 and TRBJ2-7; D is ambiguous. The V gene's germline CDR1 is WNHNN and CDR2 SYGVQD (reference sequence). The CDR3 has 9 residues. The V and J ends lost 10 bases and 3 bases respectively, with 4 bases between them. CDR3 coding DNA: TGCGCCACTAGCTACGAGCAGTACTTC. Its translation is CATSYEQYF.